Here is one T cell receptor (beta chain) with its context. What it recognizes is unknown. The sequencing template was cDNA reverse transcribed from extracted RNA. Some clones are missing from TCRdb's copy, which holds only in-frame ones; the method was immunoSEQ multiplex PCR. The sample lists 100,000 to 150,000 clones, about 49% occurring once. As part of sample collection, lesional scalp punch biopsies and peripheral blood were taken from alopecia areata patients. The source of the sample is a study of CD8+ T cells in alopecia areata. Study background: Tofacitinib dosing lasted 6 to 18 months, which was then followed by 6 months off drug.

CDR3 length equals 14 residues. V was trimmed by 6 bases and J by 5 bases, leaving 16 bases between them. From germline, CDR1 is MNHEY and CDR2 SVGAGI. Findings and limits, study-wide: For lesional scalp, especially alopecia totalis/universalis, clonality was higher than in normal scalp. Scalp sequencing also captures normal skin's resident alphabeta T cells.

Material: CD8+ T cells sorted from blood, obtained at week 0. J is TRBJ2-5 and V is TRBV6-5; D perhaps matches TRBD1 (5 bases). The origin of this receptor is a human donor with alopecia areata. The CDR3 spells CASSELGVYETQYF. In nucleotides, the CDR3 is TGTGCCAGCAGCGAGTTAGGGGTATACGAGACCCAGTACTTC.